The rows below give T cell receptor beta chains drawn from one sample of a study of blood T cells in healthy people across ages. TCRdb recomputed calls from the 5' RACE reads with MiXCR, one row per CDR3 protein. This sample has 1.6 million or so distinct CDR3 sequences, with 30% to 35% found just once. Sequencing was done on a sample of blood. The receptors come from a woman aged 25 to 39 in good health. The CDR3 runs from the conserved cysteine through the conserved F or W. The D gene is left open where the match is weak. Some rows have no size entry. The others give once, few or many, or a class for an expanded clone.

v_gene	abundance	j_gene	d_gene	CDR3aa	CDR3nt
TRBV25-1	few	TRBJ2-5	-	CASRGQGHLRETQYF	TGTGCCAGCAGAGGCCAGGGCCACCTCCGGGAGACCCAGTACTTC
TRBV10-2	-	TRBJ2-1	TRBD2	CASSESSGFGQEQFF	TGCGCCAGCAGTGAGTCTAGCGGGTTCGGCCAGGAGCAGTTCTTC
TRBV12-3/TRBV12-4	many	TRBJ2-5	-	CASSLVVEAETQYF	TGTGCCAGCAGTTTAGTGGTTGAGGCAGAGACCCAGTACTTC
TRBV7-7	once	TRBJ2-5	-	CTSSLDPRQTQYF	TGTACCAGCAGCTTAGATCCGAGGCAGACCCAGTACTTC
TRBV29-1	few	TRBJ1-1	-	CSVEVSQGGEAFF	TGCAGCGTTGAAGTGTCTCAGGGAGGGGAAGCTTTCTTT
TRBV7-8	-	TRBJ2-1	-	CASAPGASSYNEQFF	TGTGCCAGCGCCCCAGGGGCGTCCTCCTACAATGAGCAGTTCTTC
TRBV30	-	TRBJ2-7	-	CAWSGYSAYEQYF	TGTGCCTGGTCAGGGTATTCGGCATACGAGCAGTACTTC
TRBV5-1	-	TRBJ2-1	-	CASIEGGSGNEQFF	TGCGCCAGCATCGAGGGGGGGTCAGGGAATGAGCAGTTCTTC
TRBV7-6	few	TRBJ2-7	TRBD2	CASSLELAGGSYEQYF	TGTGCCAGCAGCTTAGAGCTAGCGGGGGGAAGCTACGAGCAGTACTTC
TRBV28	-	TRBJ2-4	TRBD2	CASNHAGEQYF	TGTGCCAGCAACCATGCGGGGGAGCAGTACTTC
TRBV15	-	TRBJ2-5	-	CATSRDYQPVETQYF	TGTGCCACCAGCAGAGATTACCAGCCTGTAGAGACCCAGTACTTC
TRBV7-2	many	TRBJ2-3	TRBD1	CASSGQVTDTQYF	TGTGCCAGCAGCGGACAGGTTACAGATACGCAGTATTTT
TRBV18	-	TRBJ2-1	-	CASSPVLRGPKYYNEQFF	TGTGCCAGCTCGCCAGTACTCCGGGGCCCGAAATACTACAATGAGCAGTTCTTC
TRBV18	-	TRBJ2-1	TRBD2	CASSPPHRGGNNEQFF	TGTGCCAGCTCACCACCGCACCGGGGGGGGAACAATGAGCAGTTCTTC
TRBV15	-	TRBJ2-7	-	CATSSKYSLYEQYF	TGTGCCACCAGCAGCAAATACTCTCTCTACGAGCAGTACTTC
TRBV29-1	-	TRBJ2-3	-	CSVEGGQDTQYF	TGCAGCGTGGAGGGGGGGCAAGATACGCAGTATTTT
TRBV7-9	-	TRBJ2-5	-	CASRQPRGSQETQYF	TGTGCCAGCAGACAACCGAGAGGGTCGCAAGAGACCCAGTACTTC
TRBV7-6	-	TRBJ1-3	TRBD1	CASSPDRGRGNTIYF	TGTGCCAGCAGCCCCGACAGGGGGCGAGGAAACACCATATATTTT
TRBV11-2	few	TRBJ2-5	-	CASSPLGKGEQETQYF	TGTGCCAGCAGCCCCCTGGGTAAGGGAGAACAAGAGACCCAGTACTTC
TRBV7-3	few	TRBJ1-1	-	CASSLSQGYTEAFF	TGTGCCAGCAGCTTAAGTCAGGGGTACACTGAAGCTTTCTTT
TRBV20-1	few	TRBJ2-2	-	CSARIRESTGELFF	TGCAGTGCTAGAATCAGGGAGAGCACCGGGGAGCTGTTTTTT
TRBV10-3	many	TRBJ2-7	TRBD1	CAISGPGQGAQEQYF	TGTGCCATCAGTGGGCCGGGACAGGGGGCGCAAGAGCAGTACTTC
TRBV30	-	TRBJ1-1	-	CAWSSTEFNTEAFF	TGTGCCTGGAGTTCGACAGAGTTCAACACTGAAGCTTTCTTT
TRBV29-1	once	TRBJ2-7	-	CSGEFNYEQYF	TGCAGCGGGGAGTTTAACTACGAGCAGTACTTC
TRBV6-5	many	TRBJ1-6	-	CASSRTTNHNSPLHF	TGTGCCAGCAGCAGGACCACGAACCATAATTCACCCCTCCACTTT
TRBV27	few	TRBJ2-7	-	CASSPSVDGSYEQYF	TGTGCCAGCAGCCCCTCAGTAGACGGGTCCTACGAGCAGTACTTC
TRBV29-1	many	TRBJ2-7	TRBD1	CSVRQGAGYEQYF	TGCAGCGTCAGACAGGGGGCCGGCTACGAGCAGTACTTC
TRBV12-3/TRBV12-4	few	TRBJ1-1	TRBD1	CASSQGTGPNTGAFF	TGTGCCAGCAGTCAAGGGACAGGCCCGAACACTGGAGCTTTCTTT
TRBV20-1	-	TRBJ2-7	-	CSARDNRASYEQYF	TGCAGTGCTAGAGATAATCGGGCCTCCTACGAGCAGTACTTC
TRBV3-1	few	TRBJ2-5	-	CASRHPQETQYF	TGTGCCAGCAGACACCCCCAAGAGACCCAGTACTTC
TRBV7-6	few	TRBJ2-7	-	CASRSTGGAQYF	TGTGCCAGCAGGTCGACTGGAGGGGCCCAGTACTTC
TRBV27	-	TRBJ1-2	-	CASSLSPAGESFYGYTF	TGTGCCAGCAGTTTATCCCCCGCGGGGGAGTCCTTCTATGGCTACACCTTC
TRBV6-5	few	TRBJ2-3	-	CASSYGATPTGDTQYF	TGTGCCAGCAGTTACGGTGCTACACCGACGGGAGATACGCAGTATTTT
TRBV5-1	few	TRBJ2-3	-	CASSFVPVSPDTQYF	TGCGCCAGCAGCTTCGTACCAGTTTCTCCGGATACGCAGTATTTT
TRBV4-1	once	TRBJ2-1	-	CATSRTDENYNEQFF	TGCGCCACTTCAAGGACGGACGAAAACTACAATGAGCAGTTCTTC
TRBV21-1	-	TRBJ2-2	-	CASSTRGSGRCNSGELFF	TGTGCCAGCAGCACCAGGGGGTCGGGACGTTGTAATTCGGGGGAGCTGTTTTTT
TRBV29-1	once	TRBJ2-1	TRBD2	CSVEDGGSSYNEQFF	TGCAGCGTTGAAGACGGCGGGAGCTCCTACAATGAGCAGTTCTTC
TRBV20-1	many	TRBJ2-1	-	CSARAGPSNYNEQFF	TGCAGTGCTAGGGCCGGCCCTTCAAACTACAATGAGCAGTTCTTC
TRBV5-1	-	TRBJ2-5	TRBD1	CASSRLTGGEETQYF	TGCGCCAGCAGCAGGCTTACAGGGGGCGAAGAGACCCAGTACTTC
TRBV7-9	-	TRBJ1-2	-	CASSLAGGSSIYGYTF	TGTGCCAGCAGCTTAGCTGGGGGATCGTCAATCTATGGCTACACCTTC
TRBV7-9	-	TRBJ1-2	TRBD1	CASSLGTAQNINYGYTF	TGTGCCAGCAGCTTGGGGACAGCTCAAAATATTAACTATGGCTACACCTTC
TRBV12-3/TRBV12-4	few	TRBJ2-4	-	CASRSSSIQYF	TGTGCCAGCCGAAGTTCGAGCATTCAGTACTTC
TRBV6-1	-	TRBJ1-2	-	CASSEAHSGYGYTF	TGTGCCAGCAGTGAAGCGCACAGCGGCTATGGCTACACCTTC
TRBV20-1	few	TRBJ2-5	-	CSALGPAGTQYF	TGCAGTGCACTAGGCCCCGCGGGGACCCAGTACTTC
TRBV3-1	-	TRBJ1-1	-	CASSQDLGRNTEAFF	TGTGCCAGCAGCCAAGATCTCGGGCGGAACACTGAAGCTTTCTTT
TRBV5-1	-	TRBJ2-7	TRBD1	CASSRDRILSYEQYF	TGCGCCAGCAGCAGGGACAGGATCCTTTCCTACGAGCAGTACTTC
TRBV5-1	-	TRBJ2-3	TRBD2	CASSLTGGLQTDTQYF	TGCGCCAGCAGCTTAACGGGGGGGCTTCAGACAGATACGCAGTATTTT
TRBV2	-	TRBJ2-1	TRBD1	CASSDRQGLNNEQFF	TGTGCCAGCAGTGACCGACAGGGGCTGAACAATGAGCAGTTCTTC